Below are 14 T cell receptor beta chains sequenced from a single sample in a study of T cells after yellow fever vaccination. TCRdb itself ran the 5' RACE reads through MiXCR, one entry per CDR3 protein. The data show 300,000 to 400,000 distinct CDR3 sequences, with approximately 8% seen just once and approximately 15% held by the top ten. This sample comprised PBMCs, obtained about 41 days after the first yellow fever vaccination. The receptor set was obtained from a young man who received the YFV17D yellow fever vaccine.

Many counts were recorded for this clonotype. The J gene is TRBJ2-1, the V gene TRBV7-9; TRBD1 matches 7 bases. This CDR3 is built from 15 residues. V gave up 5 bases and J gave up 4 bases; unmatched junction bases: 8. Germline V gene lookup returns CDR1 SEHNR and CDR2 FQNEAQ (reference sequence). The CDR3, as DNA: TGTGCCAGCAGCCCCCGGGGACAGCTATACAATGAGCAGTTCTTC. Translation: CASSPRGQLYNEQFF.

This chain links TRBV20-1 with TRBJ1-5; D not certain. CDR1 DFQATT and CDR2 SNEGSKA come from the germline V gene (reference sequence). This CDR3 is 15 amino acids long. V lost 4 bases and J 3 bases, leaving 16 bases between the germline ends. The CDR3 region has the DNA TGCAGTGCTATCACACAAAAGAAAAACAATCAGCCCCAGCATTTT. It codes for CSAITQKKNNQPQHF.

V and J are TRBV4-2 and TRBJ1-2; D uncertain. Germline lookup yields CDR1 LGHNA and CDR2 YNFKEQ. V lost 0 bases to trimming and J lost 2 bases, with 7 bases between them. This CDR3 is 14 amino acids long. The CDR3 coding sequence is TGTGCCAGCAGCCAAGATACGCAAAACTATGGCTACACCTTC. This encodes CASSQDTQNYGYTF.

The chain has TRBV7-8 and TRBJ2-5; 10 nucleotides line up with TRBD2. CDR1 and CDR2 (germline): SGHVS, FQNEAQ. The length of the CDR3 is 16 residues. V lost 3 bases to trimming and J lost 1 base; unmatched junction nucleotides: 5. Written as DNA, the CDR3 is TGTGCCAGCAGCTTGACTAGCGGGCGTGCCCAAGAGACCCAGTACTTC. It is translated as CASSLTSGRAQETQYF.

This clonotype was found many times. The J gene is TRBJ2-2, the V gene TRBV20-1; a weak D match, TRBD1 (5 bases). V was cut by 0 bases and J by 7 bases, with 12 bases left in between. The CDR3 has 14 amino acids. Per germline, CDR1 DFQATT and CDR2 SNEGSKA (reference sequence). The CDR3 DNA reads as TGCAGTGCTAGAGATCCGCAGGGTAGCGGGGAGCTGTTTTTT. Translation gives CSARDPQGSGELFF.

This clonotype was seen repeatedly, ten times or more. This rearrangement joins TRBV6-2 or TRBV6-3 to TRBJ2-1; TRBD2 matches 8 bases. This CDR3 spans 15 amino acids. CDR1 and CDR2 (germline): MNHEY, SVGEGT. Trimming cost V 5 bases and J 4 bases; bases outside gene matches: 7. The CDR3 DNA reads TGTGCCAGCAGTCCCCCGCGGGGGGCATACAATGAGCAGTTCTTC. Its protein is CASSPPRGAYNEQFF.

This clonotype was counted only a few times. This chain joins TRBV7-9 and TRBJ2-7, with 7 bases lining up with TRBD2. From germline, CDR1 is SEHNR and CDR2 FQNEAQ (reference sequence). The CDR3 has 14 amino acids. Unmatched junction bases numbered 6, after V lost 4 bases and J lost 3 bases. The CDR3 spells CASSYGLGVYEQYV. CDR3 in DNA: TGTGCCAGCAGCTATGGACTAGGGGTCTACGAGCAGTACGTC.

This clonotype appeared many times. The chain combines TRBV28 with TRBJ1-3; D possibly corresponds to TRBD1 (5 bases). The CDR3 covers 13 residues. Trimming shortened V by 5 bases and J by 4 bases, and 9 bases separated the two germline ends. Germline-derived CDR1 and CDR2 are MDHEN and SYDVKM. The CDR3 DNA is TGTGCCAGCAGTCAGCAGGGAGGAAACACCATATATTTT. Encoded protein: CASSQQGGNTIYF.

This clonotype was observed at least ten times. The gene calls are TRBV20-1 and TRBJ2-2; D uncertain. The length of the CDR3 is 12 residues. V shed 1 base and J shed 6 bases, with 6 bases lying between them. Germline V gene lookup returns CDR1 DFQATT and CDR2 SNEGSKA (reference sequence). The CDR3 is CSARVFPGELFF. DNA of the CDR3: TGCAGTGCTAGAGTATTTCCCGGGGAGCTGTTTTTT.

The CDR3 nucleotides read TGTGCCATCACTGACAGGGGTCCCTACGAGCAGTACTTC. It specifies CAITDRGPYEQYF. This chain links TRBV10-3 with TRBJ2-7; 8 positions agree with TRBD1. V shed 7 bases, J shed 2 bases, and the junction held 4 bases outside the gene matches. Germline loops: CDR1 ENHRY, CDR2 SYGVKD. There are 13 residues in the CDR3.

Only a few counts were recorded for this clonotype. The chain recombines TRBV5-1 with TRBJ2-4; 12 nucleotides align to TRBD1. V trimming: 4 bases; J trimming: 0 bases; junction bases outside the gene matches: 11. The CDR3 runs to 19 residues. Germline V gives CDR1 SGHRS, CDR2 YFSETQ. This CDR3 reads CASSPRWDRGLLAKNIQYF. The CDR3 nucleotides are TGCGCCAGCAGCCCCCGCTGGGACAGGGGGCTTCTAGCCAAAAACATTCAGTACTTC. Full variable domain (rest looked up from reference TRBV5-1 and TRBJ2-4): KAGVTQTPRYLIKTRGQQVTLSCSPISGHRSVSWYQQTPGQGLQFLFEYFSETQRNKGNFPGRFSGRQFSNSRSEMNVSTLELGDSALYLCASSPRWDRGLLAKNIQYFGAGTRLSVL.

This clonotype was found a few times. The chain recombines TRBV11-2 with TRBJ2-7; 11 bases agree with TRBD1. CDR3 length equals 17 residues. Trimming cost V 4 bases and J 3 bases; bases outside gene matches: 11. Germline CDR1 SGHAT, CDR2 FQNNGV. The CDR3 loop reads CASSSPRVGTGGYEQYF. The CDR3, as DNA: TGTGCCAGCAGCTCGCCCCGGGTCGGGACAGGGGGCTACGAGCAGTACTTC.

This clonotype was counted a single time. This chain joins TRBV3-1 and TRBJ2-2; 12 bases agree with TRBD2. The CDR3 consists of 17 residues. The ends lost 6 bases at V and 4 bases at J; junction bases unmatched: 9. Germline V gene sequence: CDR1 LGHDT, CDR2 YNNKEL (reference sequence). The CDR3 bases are TGTGCCAGCAGACCCCTAGCGGGGGGGCCCGGCACCGGGGAGCTGTTTTTT. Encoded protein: CASRPLAGGPGTGELFF.

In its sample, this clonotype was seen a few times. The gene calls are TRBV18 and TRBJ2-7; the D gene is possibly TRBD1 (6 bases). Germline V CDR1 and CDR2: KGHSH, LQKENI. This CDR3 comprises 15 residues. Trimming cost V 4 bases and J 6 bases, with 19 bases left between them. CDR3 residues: CASSQTGPGFGEQYF. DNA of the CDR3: TGTGCCAGCTCACAAACAGGGCCCGGCTTCGGCGAGCAGTACTTC.